This TCR beta chain was documented in a study of blood T cell repertoires in COVID-19. Study context: Whether acute or convalescent, the COVID-19 samples came from the United States, Italy and Spain. In each case, the material was cDNA or gDNA derived from T cells, B-cell-depleted T cells, or PBMCs.

V was cut by 0 bases and J by 1 base, with 6 bases left in between. Germline CDR1 is MNHNY and CDR2 is SVGAGI (reference sequence). This CDR3 is 15 amino acids long. In the authors' workflow: The authors estimated nucleated cell counts from reference gene primer amplification. Clones were sequenced by immunoSEQ multiplex PCR, and TCRdb holds only the in-frame ones, with some missing. Clonal size and the V and J genes are those of that table, whereas D and trimming came from the DNA. The data hold some 120,000 clones, with 80% to 85% observed a single time. The sequencing sample was made of peripheral blood. The J gene is TRBJ2-2, the V gene TRBV6-6, with D maybe TRBD2 (6 bases). This sequence was found in a woman between 25 and 40 years old who had recovered from COVID-19. DNA of the CDR3: TGTGCCAGCAGTTACTCGCGGGAGAACACCGGGGAGCTGTTTTTT. Translated, it gives CASSYSRENTGELFF.